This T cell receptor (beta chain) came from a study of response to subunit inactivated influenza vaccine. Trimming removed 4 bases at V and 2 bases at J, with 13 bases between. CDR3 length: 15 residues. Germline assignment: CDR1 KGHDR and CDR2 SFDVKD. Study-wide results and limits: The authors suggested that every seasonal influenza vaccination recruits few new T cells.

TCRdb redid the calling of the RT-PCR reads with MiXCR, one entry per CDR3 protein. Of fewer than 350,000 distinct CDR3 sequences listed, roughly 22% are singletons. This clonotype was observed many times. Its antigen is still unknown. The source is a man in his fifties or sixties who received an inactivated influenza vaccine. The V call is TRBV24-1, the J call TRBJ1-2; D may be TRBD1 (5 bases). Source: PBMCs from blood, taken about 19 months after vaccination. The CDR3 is CATSDPGAGNYGYTF. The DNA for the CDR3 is TGTGCCACCAGTGACCCCGGGGCCGGCAACTATGGCTACACCTTC.